A selection of T cell receptor beta chains follows, all from one sample in a study of a mutant IDH1 vaccine in newly diagnosed glioma. Profiled with immunoSEQ multiplex PCR; TCRdb holds only in-frame clones, not every one. The sample lists about 29,000 clones; 80% were seen once. Their cognate antigens are unknown. The sequencing used PBMCs, collected from a glioma patient whose treatment included an IDH1 peptide vaccine. Receptors were obtained from a woman aged 18 to 35 with glioma. The conserved cysteine and the conserved F or W are not part of the CDR3 here. The order of the fields is CDR3 protein, clone size, V gene. Not every row has a clone size; where given, it reads once, few, many or a size class.

CDR3: ASSSTSGGKINNEQF
size: -
V: TRBV5-6

CDR3: ASSLRAGGLLSYEQY
size: -
V: TRBV7-6

CDR3: SVGVAGGDTQY
size: -
V: TRBV29-1

CDR3: SVDPAGRETQY
size: once
V: TRBV29-1

CDR3: AWGGQGGYEQY
size: -
V: TRBV30

CDR3: ASSTGQGSQPQH
size: -
V: TRBV6-1

CDR3: ASSIRPYGYT
size: -
V: TRBV18

CDR3: ASSPIVTGQVNTEAF
size: -
V: TRBV28

CDR3: ASSPPERATGELF
size: -
V: TRBV19

CDR3: ASSVNVPNSNQPQH
size: once
V: TRBV18

CDR3: ALVWTANTEAF
size: -
V: TRBV7-9

CDR3: SVDASTGANVLT
size: -
V: TRBV29-1

CDR3: ASGFVSGRRSGELF
size: -
V: TRBV12-5

CDR3: ASSDLAGELF
size: -
V: TRBV9

CDR3: ARSFGRPLEKLF
size: once
V: TRBV5-3

CDR3: ASSPQQQGRARDTQY
size: -
V: TRBV21-1

CDR3: ASSGTQGVYEQY
size: -
V: TRBV19

CDR3: ASSAAPGTPNSPLH
size: few
V: TRBV5-4

CDR3: AISDGQGSGEQY
size: -
V: TRBV10-3

CDR3: ASSDDVARAEAF
size: -
V: TRBV2